Following are 21 T cell receptor beta chains from one sample sequenced in a study of blood T cells in healthy people across ages. It was with a sample-barcoded 5' primer and a J-beta primer mix that a second PCR of about 6 to 11 cycles was run. Each CDR3 protein gets one entry after TCRdb re-called the 5' RACE reads with MiXCR. The top ten hold about 11% of the sample, which has roughly 1,500,000 distinct CDR3 sequences, roughly 30% seen once. Source material: blood. These receptors originate from a woman aged 30 to 39 in good health.

The rearrangement joins TRBV7-3 to TRBJ2-3; 7 positions agree with TRBD2. Germline assignment: CDR1 SGHTA and CDR2 FQGTGA. This CDR3 spans 15 amino acids. The junction had 6 bases not matched to a gene; V was cut back by 1 base and J by 5 bases. The CDR3: CASSLNGGLIDTQYF. DNA of the CDR3: TGTGCCAGCAGCTTAAACGGGGGGTTGATAGATACGCAGTATTTT.

V gene TRBV6-2 or TRBV6-3 combines with J gene TRBJ2-4; TRBD1 agrees at 8 bases. The J call may be in error: the DNA end matches TRBJ2-7 better. Germline loops: CDR1 MNHEY, CDR2 SVGEGT. The CDR3 has 17 amino acids. Here the CDR3 DNA reads TGTGCCAGCAGTTTTTCCCGGGACAGGACTTATGACTACGAGCAGTACTTC. Its translation: CASSFSRDRTYDYEQYF.

The chain recombines TRBV6-1 with TRBJ2-7, with D perhaps assigned TRBD1 or TRBD2 (5 bases each). The germline V and J ends were trimmed by 6 bases and 0 bases, with 15 bases remaining between them. Looked up from germline, CDR1 is MNHNS and CDR2 is SASEGT. The CDR3 consists of 15 residues. The CDR3 DNA follows: TGTGCCAGCAGACTAGGGACGTTTGGCTCCTACGAGCAGTACTTC. This sequence encodes CASRLGTFGSYEQYF.

This clonotype was seen repeatedly, ten times or more. The rearrangement links TRBV9 to TRBJ2-6; a possible D gene is TRBD1 (6 bases). V was shortened by 3 bases and J by 3 bases, with 16 bases between the two germline ends. The CDR3 loop spans 17 amino acids. The germline CDR1 and CDR2 sequences are SGDLS and YYNGEE. The DNA for the CDR3 is TGTGCCAGCAGCGATCCGACAGGTTCTAGTGGGGCCAACGTCCTGACTTTC. It specifies CASSDPTGSSGANVLTF.

This clonotype was counted many times. The chain has TRBV6-5 and TRBJ2-1, with 11 nucleotides matching TRBD2. The CDR3 spans 14 residues. The trim removed 6 bases at V and 3 bases at J, leaving 1 base unmatched. CDR1 MNHEY and CDR2 SVGAGI come from the germline V gene. CDR3 protein: CASSTSGSYNEQFF. The CDR3 nucleotides are TGTGCCAGCAGCACTAGCGGGAGCTACAATGAGCAGTTCTTC.

This clonotype was seen ten or more times. CDR3 sequence: CSVQPGRGYTF. The CDR3 DNA sequence: TGCAGCGTCCAACCCGGTCGGGGCTACACCTTC. The chain recombines TRBV29-1 with TRBJ1-2; D unresolved. Germline V gene data show CDR1 as SQVTM and CDR2 as ANQGSEA. Trimming shortened V by 6 bases and J by 8 bases, and 13 bases separated the two germline ends. The CDR3 consists of 11 residues.

This chain links TRBV24-1 with TRBJ2-5; 9 nucleotides align to TRBD1. The V gene end was trimmed by 3 bases and the J gene end by 1 base; junction bases not matched to a gene: 2. The CDR3 has 15 amino acids. CDR1 is KGHDR, CDR2 SFDVKD, per germline. The CDR3 is CATSDTGGGQETQYF. CDR3 coding DNA: TGTGCCACCAGTGATACAGGGGGCGGCCAAGAGACCCAGTACTTC.

The V and J genes are TRBV11-1 and TRBJ2-1; D perhaps matches TRBD1 (6 bases). Germline V gene data show CDR1 as SGHAT and CDR2 as FQDESV (reference sequence). This CDR3 has 15 amino acids. Trimming removed 5 bases at V and 4 bases at J, with 15 bases between. The CDR3: CASSIQGSNYNEQFF. DNA for the CDR3: TGTGCCAGCAGCATACAGGGTTCAAATTACAATGAGCAGTTCTTC.

This clonotype turned up a few times. This rearrangement joins TRBV6-5 to TRBJ2-7; 8 bases match TRBD2. Germline values: CDR1 MNHEY, CDR2 SVGAGI. J was trimmed by 12 bases and V by 0 bases; bases with no gene match: 13. CDR3 length: 15 amino acids. CDR3 DNA sequence: TGTGCCAGCAGTTACTCACTAGCGGAGCCCGAACGTCCGTACTTC. It yields the protein CASSYSLAEPERPYF.

This clonotype was found a few times. V is TRBV7-9 and J is TRBJ1-4; possible D gene TRBD1, 5 bases. Germline values: CDR1 SEHNR, CDR2 FQNEAQ (reference sequence). The V gene lost 5 bases and the J gene lost 4 bases, with 11 bases spanning the gap. CDR3 size: 14 residues. CDR3 in amino acids: CASSNGGGNEKLFF. In DNA form, the CDR3 reads TGTGCCAGCAGCAACGGGGGGGGTAATGAAAAACTGTTTTTT. Combining the CDR3 with reference TRBV7-9 and TRBJ1-4 gives the whole variable domain DTGVSQNPRHKITKRGQNVTFRCDPISEHNRLYWYRQTLGQGPEFLTYFQNEAQLEKSRLLSDRFSAERPKGSFSTLEIQRTEQGDSAMYLCASSNGGGNEKLFFGSGTQLSVL.

This rearrangement joins TRBV5-1 to TRBJ2-7; tentatively, D is TRBD2 (6 bases). Trimming stripped 4 bases from V and 7 bases from J, with 18 bases between. Per germline, CDR1 SGHRS and CDR2 YFSETQ. The CDR3 contains 14 residues. The CDR3 here is CASSQGGGIREQYF. The CDR3 DNA reads TGCGCCAGCAGCCAGGGTGGAGGGATCAGGGAGCAGTACTTC.

This clonotype was picked up a small number of times. The V gene is TRBV20-1, the J gene TRBJ2-7; D not resolved. CDR3 length: 12 residues. Germline values: CDR1 DFQATT, CDR2 SNEGSKA (reference sequence). V dropped 3 bases and J dropped 2 bases, with 8 bases sitting between them. CDR3 protein: CSARAQAYEQYF. CDR3 bases: TGCAGTGCTAGGGCCCAGGCCTACGAGCAGTACTTC.

The V call is TRBV5-1, the J call TRBJ2-1, with 7 bases that match TRBD1. CDR3 length: 15 residues. Per the germline V gene, CDR1 is SGHRS and CDR2 is YFSETQ. The J segment lost 5 bases and the V segment lost 4 bases, leaving 9 bases of the junction unmatched. The CDR3 loop reads CASSPRGQLNNEQFF. The CDR3 DNA reads TGCGCCAGCAGCCCGAGGGGACAGCTTAACAATGAGCAGTTCTTC. Complete variable domain (other parts from reference TRBV5-1 and TRBJ2-1): KAGVTQTPRYLIKTRGQQVTLSCSPISGHRSVSWYQQTPGQGLQFLFEYFSETQRNKGNFPGRFSGRQFSNSRSEMNVSTLELGDSALYLCASSPRGQLNNEQFFGPGTRLTVL.

CDR3 in amino acids: CASSQEGHYYGYTF. In nucleotides, the CDR3 is TGTGCCAGCAGCCAAGAAGGGCACTATTATGGCTACACCTTC. J is TRBJ1-2 and V is TRBV14; no definite D call. This CDR3 has 14 residues. V was clipped by 0 bases and J by 5 bases, with 10 bases between them. Germline V lookup: CDR1 SGHDN, CDR2 FVKESK.

The chain has TRBV28 and TRBJ2-7; D is possibly TRBD2 (6 bases). Germline V gene sequence: CDR1 MDHEN, CDR2 SYDVKM. Trimming left V 6 bases short and J 7 bases short, with 19 bases between. The CDR3 contains 14 residues. The CDR3 region is CASSSPSAPWEQYF. The CDR3 bases are TGTGCCAGCAGCTCCCCTAGCGCACCCTGGGAGCAGTACTTC.

This clonotype was detected ten times or more. This chain connects TRBV5-5 to TRBJ2-3; D is undetermined. V lost 3 bases and J 2 bases, leaving 13 bases between the germline ends. The CDR3 spans 15 residues. Germline V gene sequence: CDR1 SGHKS, CDR2 YYEKEE (reference sequence). The CDR3 bases are TGTGCCAGCAGCTCGACCGGCCAACACACAGATACGCAGTATTTT. This encodes CASSSTGQHTDTQYF. Using reference TRBV5-5 and TRBJ2-3 for the parts outside the CDR3, the full variable domain is DAGVTQSPTHLIKTRGQQVTLRCSPISGHKSVSWYQQVLGQGPQFIFQYYEKEERGRGNFPDRFSARQFPNYSSELNVNALLLGDSALYLCASSSTGQHTDTQYFGPGTRLTVL.

Comments on this clonotype: Since a much larger clone is just one base distant, this may be a read error. The rearrangement links TRBV28 to TRBJ2-3, with 8 bases that match TRBD2. J was trimmed by 0 bases and V by 7 bases; bases with no gene match: 6. Germline CDR1 reads MDHEN; CDR2 reads SYDVKM. The CDR3 has 15 amino acids. Here the CDR3 DNA reads TGTGCCAGCATCGGGGGGGGACCAAGCACAGATACGCAGTATTTT. It is translated as CASIGGGPSTDTQYF.

V and J are TRBV6-1 and TRBJ2-7, with 10 positions matching TRBD1. After removal of 4 bases from V and 6 bases from J, the junction contained 6 bases not matched to a gene. The CDR3 is made up of 14 amino acids. From germline, CDR1 is MNHNS and CDR2 SASEGT. This CDR3 is CASSGEGQGFEQYF. In DNA form, the CDR3 reads TGTGCCAGCAGTGGCGAGGGACAGGGGTTCGAGCAGTACTTC.

Comments on this clonotype: Since no conserved phenylalanine or tryptophan closes the CDR3, a read error is the likely cause. This chain links TRBV29-1 with TRBJ1-2; 8 bases are a match to TRBD1. The V gene's germline CDR1 is SQVTM and CDR2 ANQGSEA. The CDR3 consists of 13 residues. V gave up 4 bases and J gave up 4 bases; unmatched junction bases: 5. CDR3 bases: TGCAGCGTTGGGGATGACAGGGGCTATGGCTACACCGTC. Encoded protein: CSVGDDRGYGYTV.

The rearrangement uses TRBV20-1 and TRBJ2-1; D is uncertain. The germline V gene has CDR1 DFQATT and CDR2 SNEGSKA (reference sequence). The germline V and J ends were trimmed by 6 bases and 8 bases, with 11 bases remaining between them. This CDR3 comprises 11 residues. The CDR3 DNA is TGCAGTGCCACCCCGCAGGATGAGCAGTTCTTC. This sequence encodes CSATPQDEQFF.

The chain is built from TRBV30 and TRBJ2-5; D may be TRBD2 (5 bases). Gene TRBJ2-7 matches the end of the DNA better, so the J call may be wrong. Looked up from germline, CDR1 is GTSNPN and CDR2 is SVGIG (reference sequence). The CDR3 is 14 residues long. The CDR3 bases are TGTGCCTGGACAGTCATAGGAGGAAGGTACGAGCAGTACTTC. Amino acid sequence: CAWTVIGGRYEQYF.